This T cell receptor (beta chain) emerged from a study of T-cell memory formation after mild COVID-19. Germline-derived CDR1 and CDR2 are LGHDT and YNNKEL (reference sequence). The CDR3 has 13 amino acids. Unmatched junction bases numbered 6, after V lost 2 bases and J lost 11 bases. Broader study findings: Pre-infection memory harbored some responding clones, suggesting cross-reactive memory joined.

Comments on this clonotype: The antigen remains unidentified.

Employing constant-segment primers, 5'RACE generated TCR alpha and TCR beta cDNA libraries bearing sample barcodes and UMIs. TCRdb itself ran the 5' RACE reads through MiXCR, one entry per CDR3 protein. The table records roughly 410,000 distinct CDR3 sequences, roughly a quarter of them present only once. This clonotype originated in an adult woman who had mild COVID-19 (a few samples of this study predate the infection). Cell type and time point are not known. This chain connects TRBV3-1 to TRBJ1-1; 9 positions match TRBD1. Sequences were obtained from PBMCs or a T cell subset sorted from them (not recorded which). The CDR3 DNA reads TGTGCCAGCAGCCAAAGTCGGGACAGGGCGGCTTTCTTT. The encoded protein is CASSQSRDRAAFF.